The present entry profiles one T cell receptor beta chain with its context. Measured with immunoSEQ multiplex PCR; TCRdb has only the in-frame clones, and not every one. This sample carries roughly 200,000 clones, 85% to 90% of them seen once, and the ten largest clones take under 2%. The CDR3 runs to 15 residues. Per germline, CDR1 MNHEY and CDR2 SMNVEV (reference sequence). Germline trimming cut 5 bases from V and 2 bases from J; bases unmatched to any gene: 5. The record originates from a study of blood T cell repertoires in COVID-19. Whole-study context: Donors in the United States, Italy and Spain gave samples during acute or convalescent COVID-19. Sources were T cells, B-cell-depleted T cells, or PBMCs; the material itself was cDNA or gDNA.

The V call is TRBV27, the J call TRBJ2-7; 11 nucleotides match TRBD2. The material sequenced was peripheral blood. The TCR comes from a man younger than 35 with active or convalescent COVID-19. The CDR3 nucleotides read TGTGCCAGCAGTCCTATAGCGGGAGGGCCCTACGAGCAGTACTTC. Translation gives CASSPIAGGPYEQYF.